The 22 T cell receptor beta chains listed next were all sequenced from one sample in a study of PD-L1 blockade in urothelial cancer. Profiling relied on immunoSEQ multiplex PCR, and the TCRdb table lists in-frame clones only, not all of them. The table includes around 68,000 clones, roughly four fifths detected once. Time point reported: pretreatment peripheral blood. The sequencing here drew on PBMCs, taken around atezolizumab (anti-PD-L1) treatment. These receptors all stem from a man aged 65 to 79 with urothelial cancer.

CDR3 in amino acids: CASSVAGAVGIYEQYF. The CDR3, as DNA: TGTGCCAGCAGCGTAGCGGGAGCGGTGGGCATTTACGAGCAGTACTTC. The chain employs TRBV9 and TRBJ2-7, with a tentative D call TRBD2 (6 bases). Trimming took 0 bases from V and 4 from J, leaving 17 bases between them. The CDR3 covers 16 residues. From germline, CDR1 is SGDLS and CDR2 YYNGEE.

V gene TRBV27 combines with J gene TRBJ2-5; D remains ambiguous. The germline V gene encodes CDR1 MNHEY and CDR2 SMNVEV (reference sequence). V was cut by 5 bases and J by 7 bases, with 14 bases left in between. The CDR3 is made up of 13 amino acids. The DNA of the CDR3 is TGTGCCAGCAGTCCTGTCAGGTTGGGGACCCAGTACTTC. This sequence encodes CASSPVRLGTQYF.

The gene calls are TRBV25-1 and TRBJ2-1, with D maybe TRBD2 (6 bases). V lost 0 bases to trimming and J lost 0 bases, with 12 bases between them. The CDR3 has 17 amino acids. Germline CDR1 is MGHDK and CDR2 is SYGVNS. CDR3 residues: CASSEYVAGSSYNEQFF. CDR3 nucleotide sequence: TGTGCCAGCAGTGAATATGTGGCGGGAAGCTCCTACAATGAGCAGTTCTTC.

The J gene is TRBJ2-7, the V gene TRBV29-1; a possible D gene is TRBD2 (6 bases). Per the germline V gene, CDR1 is SQVTM and CDR2 is ANQGSEA. The CDR3 runs to 13 residues. V lost 6 bases, J lost 0 bases, and 12 bases lay in between. CDR3 region: CSVGRGTSYEQYF. In nucleotides, the CDR3 is TGCAGCGTAGGACGGGGGACCTCCTACGAGCAGTACTTC.

This clone was counted between two and nine times. The CDR3 DNA sequence: TGTGCCAGCAGCTTAGAAAGTCACCTATATGGCTACACCTTC. Its translation is CASSLESHLYGYTF. V is TRBV7-9 and J is TRBJ1-2; D uncertain. V lost 1 base and J lost 5, with 11 bases in between. The CDR3 contains 14 residues. Germline V lookup: CDR1 SEHNR, CDR2 FQNEAQ (reference sequence).

V gene TRBV5-1 combines with J gene TRBJ2-3; 14 bases map to TRBD2. The CDR3 extends over 15 amino acids. With 3 bases clipped from V and 4 bases from J, the junction kept 1 base outside the gene matches. Germline V lookup: CDR1 SGHRS, CDR2 YFSETQ. CDR3 DNA sequence: TGCGCCAGCAGCTCGGGACTAGCGGGAGCAGATACGCAGTATTTT. It yields the protein CASSSGLAGADTQYF.

The V call is TRBV11-3, the J call TRBJ2-5, with unresolved D. Trimming removed 6 bases at V and 2 bases at J, with 10 bases between. Germline V gene sequence: CDR1 SGHNT, CDR2 YENEEA. This CDR3 region has 13 residues. In nucleotides, the CDR3 is TGTGCCAGCAGGGTCAGCGAACAAGAGACCCAGTACTTC. The encoded protein is CASRVSEQETQYF.

V is TRBV28 and J is TRBJ1-5; a weak D match, TRBD1 (5 bases). From germline, CDR1 is MDHEN and CDR2 SYDVKM. The CDR3 spans 15 residues. V gave up 2 bases and J gave up 5 bases, with 13 bases separating them. The CDR3 region is CASSLGSGGYQPQHF. The CDR3 nucleotides are TGTGCCAGCAGTTTAGGTTCCGGGGGTTATCAGCCCCAGCATTTT.

The chain has TRBV7-2 and TRBJ2-7; 7 bases agree with TRBD1. Trimming removed 5 bases from V and 5 bases from J; junction bases left unmatched: 9. The CDR3 is 14 residues long. Germline values: CDR1 SGHTA, CDR2 FQGNSA. CDR3 protein: CASSTQTGPHEQYF. CDR3 in DNA: TGTGCCAGCAGCACACAGACAGGGCCCCACGAGCAGTACTTC.

This chain connects TRBV7-9 to TRBJ1-5; no reliable D call. Germline CDR1 and CDR2: SEHNR and FQNEAQ (reference sequence). CDR3 length: 13 residues. The V end was cut by 1 base, the J end by 5 bases, with 6 bases between. This chain's CDR3 is CASSLDRDQPQHF. The CDR3 coding sequence is TGTGCCAGCAGCTTAGATCGGGATCAGCCCCAGCATTTT.

The V call is TRBV9, the J call TRBJ2-1, with TRBD1 as a possible D gene (6 bases). Trimming pared 2 bases from V and 1 base from J, leaving 13 bases between. Germline CDR1 and CDR2: SGDLS and YYNGEE. The CDR3 is 16 residues long. The CDR3 DNA sequence: TGTGCCAGCAGCGTGGCCTCAGGGGAATCCTACAATGAGCAGTTCTTC. Translation gives CASSVASGESYNEQFF.

This clone turned up a few times. Compared with germline, one end of the junction differs, possibly owing to a read error. The chain joins TRBV2 to TRBJ1-1; tentatively, D is TRBD1 (5 bases). The CDR3 sequence is 15 residues long. The germline CDR1 and CDR2 sequences are SNHLY and FYNNEI. In DNA, the CDR3 is TGTGCCAGCAGTGAAGAGCACCCAGGGAGGACTGAAGCTCTCTTT. This translates into CASSEEHPGRTEALF.

The J gene is TRBJ1-1, the V gene TRBV5-1; maybe TRBD1 (5 bases). This CDR3 is built from 14 residues. The germline gives CDR1 SGHRS, CDR2 YFSETQ. The V end was cut by 2 bases, the J end by 3 bases, with 11 bases between. CDR3 sequence reads: CASSLGAADTEAFF. In nucleotides, the CDR3 is TGCGCCAGCAGCTTAGGGGCGGCGGACACTGAAGCTTTCTTT.

This clone was picked up a small number of times. This chain links TRBV7-8 with TRBJ1-2, with D possibly matching TRBD1 (5 bases). In germline, CDR1 is SGHVS, CDR2 FQNEAQ. Trimming left V 4 bases short and J 6 bases short, with 15 bases between. The CDR3 has 14 residues. The chain's CDR3 is CASSSLDTADGYTF. The CDR3 DNA reads as TGTGCCAGCAGCTCATTGGACACTGCCGATGGCTACACCTTC.

In its sample, this clone was seen a few times. The chain joins TRBV2 to TRBJ2-2, with D possibly matching TRBD1 (5 bases). The CDR3 runs to 14 residues. CDR1 and CDR2 from the germline V gene are SNHLY and FYNNEI. The V and J ends lost 8 bases and 6 bases respectively, with 16 bases between them. The CDR3 is CASLTVIEAGELFF. For the CDR3, the DNA is TGTGCCAGCCTGACAGTAATTGAGGCCGGGGAGCTGTTTTTT.

The chain recombines TRBV6-5 with TRBJ1-2; 9 bases map to TRBD1. In germline, CDR1 is MNHEY, CDR2 SVGAGI. Trimming cost V 5 bases and J 2 bases; bases outside gene matches: 6. The CDR3 is 15 amino acids. CDR3: CASSPWDRVNYGYTF. The CDR3 nucleotides are TGTGCCAGCAGTCCTTGGGACAGGGTGAACTATGGCTACACCTTC.

This clone was recorded only once. The CDR3 here is CASSRVEGLDYEQYF. The CDR3 DNA reads as TGTGCCAGTAGTCGGGTAGAGGGACTAGACTACGAGCAGTACTTC. V is TRBV19 and J is TRBJ2-7; TRBD2 agrees at 8 bases. Germline trimming cut 5 bases from V and 3 bases from J; bases unmatched to any gene: 9. Germline values: CDR1 LNHDA, CDR2 SQIVND (reference sequence). This CDR3 contains 15 residues.

The gene calls are TRBV5-8 and TRBJ1-5; 7 positions agree with TRBD1. V lost 3 bases, J lost 7 bases, and 7 bases stayed unmatched. Per the germline V gene, CDR1 is SGHTS and CDR2 is YDEGEE. The CDR3 runs 14 residues. CDR3 sequence (DNA): TGTGCCAGCAGCTCTGGGGACAGAGGACAGCCCCAGCATTTT. The encoded protein is CASSSGDRGQPQHF.

V gene TRBV4-2 combines with J gene TRBJ2-7; 10 nucleotides line up with TRBD1. The ends lost 0 bases at V and 3 bases at J; junction bases unmatched: 11. The CDR3 loop spans 18 amino acids. Germline CDR1 is LGHNA and CDR2 is YNFKEQ. CDR3: CASSQEASTGGWGYEQYF. Here the CDR3 DNA reads TGTGCCAGCAGCCAAGAGGCCTCGACAGGGGGCTGGGGCTACGAGCAGTACTTC.

This chain uses TRBV19 with TRBJ2-7, with 9 bases identical to TRBD1. With 3 bases clipped from V and 3 bases from J, the junction kept 3 bases outside the gene matches. CDR3 size: 14 residues. The germline gives CDR1 LNHDA, CDR2 SQIVND (reference sequence). The CDR3 reads CASSMTGGLYEQYF. The CDR3 nucleotides are TGTGCCAGTAGTATGACAGGGGGGCTCTACGAGCAGTACTTC.

This chain connects TRBV7-9 to TRBJ2-7; 7 nucleotides match TRBD2. Losses at the gene ends were 1 base for V and 3 bases for J; bases not matched to a gene: 12. Germline loops: CDR1 SEHNR, CDR2 FQNEAQ (reference sequence). This CDR3 spans 17 amino acids. CDR3 nucleotide sequence: TGTGCCAGCAGCTTAGGGAGGTGGCGGGAGTCCGACTACGAGCAGTACTTC. Translation: CASSLGRWRESDYEQYF.

The J gene is TRBJ2-1, the V gene TRBV9; 7 nucleotides agree with TRBD2. The germline gives CDR1 SGDLS, CDR2 YYNGEE. Unmatched junction bases numbered 7, after V lost 2 bases and J lost 5 bases. The CDR3 is 15 amino acids. The CDR3 protein is CASSVGGSLNNEQFF. The CDR3 nucleotides read TGTGCCAGCAGCGTCGGCGGGAGTTTAAACAATGAGCAGTTCTTC.